This T cell receptor beta chain was recovered during a study of T cells in localized non-small cell lung cancer (TCRdb year 2020). A note on the overall study: T cell repertoires of more than 200 early-stage NSCLC patients were analyzed, with tumors being compared against uninvolved tumor-adjacent lungs. The cohort was made up of hundreds of treatment-naive NSCLC patients whose localized lung tumors had been resected. NSCLC patients had a mean age of around 70 years, and around 130 were male and around 99 female. What the study reported, not specific to this receptor: Uninvolved tumor-adjacent lung showed the highest T cell clonality, higher than tumor, which suggests more focused antigenic responses in the uninvolved tumor-adjacent lung. Higher blood T cell density associated with longer overall survival, while higher adjacent-lung clonality associated with shorter survival. A median of about 55 of the top 100 tumor clones were detected in paired uninvolved adjacent lung, and 28 of these tumor clones were also found among the top 100 clones of the paired uninvolved adjacent lung. Because multi-region sequencing of the tumors was not done, intratumor heterogeneity could not be ruled out. Since the design was exploratory, TCR variables were selected using unadjusted p-values with no false-discovery rate correction.

At diagnosis, tumor, uninvolved tumor-adjacent lung and peripheral blood were collected and then preserved as a mix of FFPE and fresh-frozen material. Blood samples were analyzed as peripheral blood mononuclear cells for TCR repertoire profiling. This clone was observed a few times. It has no known antigen specificity. No base quality values were provided; no much bigger clone lies one nucleotide off. From the cysteine through the phenylalanine, the CDR3 covers 14 amino acids. The CDR3 DNA has 42 bases and is translated from base 1. V sheds 6 bases and J sheds 7 bases, leaving 17 bases between their ends. Sequences SGHDT (CDR1) and YYEEEE (CDR2) are obtained from the germline V gene. TCR beta CDR3 regions were sequenced from DNA using the immunoSEQ Assay. Concerning the study's data processing: T cell density was computed as TCR beta template counts normalized to usable DNA estimated by amplifying housekeeping genes. The preseqR package was used to estimate richness by extrapolating to 400,000 templates for PBMC samples and to 120,000 templates for tissue samples. Clonality was taken to be one minus Pielou's evenness. Tissue-enriched TCRs were identified by differential abundance testing using productive amino-acid clonotypes, minimum total count 5 and alpha 0.1. The Jaccard Index and the Morisita Overlap Index were used to quantify repertoire overlap between compartments. GLIPH grouped TCR beta CDR3s together with public tetramer-defined viral CDR3s, and a viral motif had to include at least three viral sequences and also show V-gene enrichment. Imported from immuneACCESS, the table was reduced by TCRdb to in-frame sequences with V and J called. These copies leave out some clones; in studies compared against another copy, an unresolved V gene accounts for under half, and the cause of the remainder is not known. Clone size and the V and J calls come from that table; the DNA yielded D and trimming. The sample table shows roughly 23,000 clones, and about 90% are seen once. The ten largest clones add up to around 7% of the sample.

The sequenced sample was peripheral blood, obtained before any cancer treatment. The TCR comes from a male donor older than 55 with stage I squamous cell lung carcinoma. The V and J genes are TRBV5-6 and TRBJ1-5; a weak D assignment points to TRBD1 (5 bases agree). The DNA is as follows: TGTGCCAGCACCTTTGGGAGGGGAGGCCAGCCCCAGCATTTT. This gives the protein CASTFGRGGQPQHF.